The clone carrying this T cell receptor beta chain occurred once. This sample was included in a study of a mutant IDH1 vaccine in newly diagnosed glioma. Sequencing was performed with immunoSEQ multiplex PCR; in TCRdb, only in-frame clones are kept and a portion is missing. Seen here are fewer than 45,000 clones, 80% to 95% observed once, and the top ten hold 15% to 20%. This sample's time point: baseline, week 1 (first vaccination visit). Treatment given: pre-vaccination baseline after standard-of-care therapy. This CDR3 comprises 12 residues. Germline CDR1 is SEHNR and CDR2 is FQNEAQ (reference sequence). Trimming removed 0 bases from V and 12 bases from J, with 12 bases in between.

The sequence derives from a man between 18 and 29 years old with glioma. The sample here was PBMCs, taken from a glioma patient treated with radiotherapy, temozolomide or both. The chain employs TRBV7-9 and TRBJ2-7, with unresolved D. The CDR3 reads CASSLARDSLYF. CDR3 bases: TGTGCCAGCAGCTTAGCACGAGACTCTTTGTACTTC.